This T cell receptor beta chain stems from a study of CD8 T cells in Susac syndrome. RNA in amounts of roughly 0.45 to 1 ug was reverse transcribed with random hexamers. TCRdb redid the calling of the immunoSEQ multiplex PCR reads with MiXCR, one entry per CDR3 protein. Among around 95,000 distinct CDR3 sequences listed, 95% were seen once. The material sequenced was CD8+ T cells from PBMCs. The receptor's source is a human donor with Susac syndrome.

CDR3 protein: CASSAFQDGGYTF. As DNA, the CDR3 is TGCGCCAGCAGTGCTTTTCAGGATGGTGGCTACACCTTC. The chain combines TRBV10-2 with TRBJ1-2; no firm D call. The CDR3 has 13 amino acids. Trimming removed 4 bases from V and 7 bases from J, with 13 bases in between. Germline values: CDR1 WSHSY, CDR2 SAAADI.